This passage covers 19 T cell receptor beta chains from one sample sequenced in a study of human T cells and chemical hapten exposure. TCRdb recomputed calls from the RACE reads with MiXCR, one row per CDR3 protein. The sample yields about 270,000 distinct CDR3 sequences, almost 8% seen once. Described time point: pre-sensitization, week 0. Treatment defined: therapeutic diphenylcyclopropenone sensitization with weekly scalp DPC. Sequenced material: whole blood, taken in connection with sensitization to the hapten diphenylcyclopropenone (DPC). The receptors stem from a man between 18 and 29 years old with alopecia areata. Some clones in this sample may be carry-over from other donors' samples.

This clonotype was observed many times. This chain connects TRBV12-3 or TRBV12-4 to TRBJ1-5; D may be TRBD1 (6 bases). This CDR3 is 17 amino acids long. The V gene lost 4 bases and the J gene lost 5 bases, with 21 bases spanning the gap. The DNA of the CDR3 is TGTGCCAGCAGTTCAGAGTTTGGCAGGGGAGGTTATCAGCCCCAGCATTTT. Its translation is CASSSEFGRGGYQPQHF.

This clonotype has at least ten counts. V gene TRBV3-1 combines with J gene TRBJ2-3, with 8 bases aligning to TRBD1. The V gene's germline CDR1 is LGHDT and CDR2 YNNKEL (reference sequence). The CDR3 is 15 amino acids. V lost 4 bases, J lost 3 bases, and 6 bases stayed unmatched. CDR3 region: CASSLGQGATDTQYF. For the CDR3, the DNA is TGTGCCAGCAGCCTCGGCCAGGGGGCAACAGATACGCAGTATTTT.

This clonotype has just a few counts. The J gene is TRBJ2-1, the V gene TRBV4-2, with TRBD2 matching over 8 bases. CDR3 length: 16 residues. The V gene's germline CDR1 is LGHNA and CDR2 YNFKEQ. Trimming took 1 base from V and 0 from J; bases not matched to a gene: 2. The chain's CDR3 is CASSQVSGGSYNEQFF. Written as DNA, the CDR3 is TGTGCCAGCAGCCAAGTGAGCGGGGGCTCCTACAATGAGCAGTTCTTC.

The table lists this clonotype with a few counts. The chain combines TRBV7-9 with TRBJ1-4; TRBD1 is a possible D gene (5 bases). Trimming removed 3 bases at V and 0 bases at J, with 14 bases between. This CDR3 is built from 17 residues. CDR1 is SEHNR and CDR2 is FQNEAQ in the germline V gene (reference sequence). CDR3 nucleotide sequence: TGTGCCAGCAGCTTGGACAAAGGGACGGCAACTAATGAAAAACTGTTTTTT. Translating it yields CASSLDKGTATNEKLFF.

This clonotype was observed at least ten times. The V call is TRBV2, the J call TRBJ1-6, with a possible D match to TRBD1 (5 bases). Germline loops: CDR1 SNHLY, CDR2 FYNNEI. The CDR3 spans 15 residues. The ends were cut back, 5 bases at V and 9 bases at J, with 17 bases in the middle. For the CDR3, the DNA is TGTGCCAGCAGTCTCCGGGACTTACCGAGTTCACCCCTCCACTTT. Translating it yields CASSLRDLPSSPLHF.

The chain has TRBV4-1 and TRBJ2-5; D ambiguous. Per germline, CDR1 MGHRA and CDR2 YSYEKL. CDR3 size: 13 residues. Deletions cut 4 bases from V and 5 bases from J, with 11 bases between. For the CDR3, the DNA is TGCGCCAGCAGCCGTCTTGTGGTTGAGACCCAGTACTTC. This translates into CASSRLVVETQYF.

At least ten counts were recorded for this clonotype. The chain combines TRBV6-5 with TRBJ2-3, with TRBD2 matching 7 bases. Germline V gene lookup returns CDR1 MNHEY and CDR2 SVGAGI. Trimming took 5 bases from V and 2 from J; bases not matched to a gene: 10. This CDR3 is built from 16 residues. As DNA, the CDR3 is TGTGCCAGCAGTAAGATTTACGGGGGGTTCACAGATACGCAGTATTTT. This encodes CASSKIYGGFTDTQYF.

This clonotype was observed at least ten times. The V gene is TRBV12-3 or TRBV12-4, the J gene TRBJ1-1; no reliable D call. CDR3 size: 14 residues. Trimming removed 4 bases from V and 0 bases from J, with 9 bases in between. The CDR3 DNA is TGTGCCAGCAGTTGGGCAGGACTGAACACTGAAGCTTTCTTT. The encoded protein is CASSWAGLNTEAFF.

This clonotype was detected many times. V gene TRBV2 combines with J gene TRBJ1-1; D is unresolved. Trimming shortened V by 5 bases and J by 5 bases, and 9 bases separated the two germline ends. The V gene's germline CDR1 is SNHLY and CDR2 FYNNEI. The CDR3 totals 12 residues. CDR3 protein: CASSSDETEAFF. CDR3 bases: TGTGCCAGCAGTTCGGACGAGACTGAAGCTTTCTTT. The complete variable domain, with remaining parts taken from reference TRBV2 and TRBJ1-1, reads EPEVTQTPSHQVTQMGQEVILRCVPISNHLYFYWYRQILGQKVEFLVSFYNNEISEKSEIFDDQFSVERPDGSNFTLKIRSTKLEDSAMYFCASSSDETEAFFGQGTRLTVV.

This clonotype was seen only a few times. J is TRBJ1-1 and V is TRBV14, with D perhaps TRBD1 (6 bases). Germline CDR1 and CDR2: SGHDN and FVKESK. This CDR3 has 17 amino acids. Trimming took off 4 bases at V and 3 bases at J, with 21 bases between the two ends. The CDR3 coding sequence is TGTGCCAGCAGCCCGTACCGGGACACTCAAAGGCACACTGAAGCTTTCTTT. Protein product: CASSPYRDTQRHTEAFF.

This clonotype has a count of ten or more. The rearrangement joins TRBV6-2 or TRBV6-3 to TRBJ2-1, with no clear D. Germline CDR1 reads MNHEY; CDR2 reads SVGEGT. The CDR3 runs to 13 residues. Trimming stripped 0 bases from V and 10 bases from J, with 10 bases between. Here the CDR3 reads CASSYSGRWEQFF. CDR3 nucleotides: TGTGCCAGCAGTTACTCTGGTCGGTGGGAGCAGTTCTTC.

V usage is TRBV6-6 and J usage is TRBJ2-3, with 8 nucleotides matching TRBD2. J was trimmed by 3 bases and V by 11 bases; bases with no gene match: 7. This CDR3 spans 13 amino acids. Looked up from germline, CDR1 is MNHNY and CDR2 is SVGAGI (reference sequence). The CDR3 DNA is TGTGCCGCAGCGGGGGCGGAGACAGATACGCAGTATTTT. Translation gives CAAAGAETDTQYF.

Comment on this clonotype: An end of the junction differs from the germline gene, which may be a read error. The chain uses TRBV24-1 and TRBJ2-1; 7 bases line up with TRBD1. CDR1 and CDR2 (germline): KGHDR, SFDVKD. This CDR3 region has 16 residues. The DNA of the CDR3 is TGTGCCTCCAGTGACCCACGGCAGGGGGACTACAATGAGCAGTTCTTC. This gives the protein CASSDPRQGDYNEQFF.

This clonotype was seen many times. V gene TRBV6-2 or TRBV6-3 combines with J gene TRBJ2-7; TRBD2 might be the D (6 bases). Germline V gene lookup returns CDR1 MNHEY and CDR2 SVGEGT. The CDR3 is 12 amino acids. With 2 bases removed from V and 4 bases from J, the gap between germline ends came to 6 bases. CDR3 DNA: TGTGCCAGCAGTTACGCGGGGTACGAGCAGTACGTC. As protein: CASSYAGYEQYV.

The rearrangement links TRBV10-3 to TRBJ1-2; D might be TRBD1 (5 bases). Per the germline V gene, CDR1 is ENHRY and CDR2 is SYGVKD. Trimming left V 5 bases short and J 7 bases short, with 11 bases between. The CDR3 extends over 12 amino acids. DNA for the CDR3: TGTGCCATCAGTTCCGGGACGAGTGGCTACACCTTC. This codes for CAISSGTSGYTF.

This clonotype was found once. In nucleotides, the CDR3 is TGCGCCAGCAGCCAAGGGGGCAGGGGTTTGGAGACCCAGTACTTC. As protein: CASSQGGRGLETQYF. The chain uses TRBV4-3 and TRBJ2-5; possibly TRBD1 for D (6 bases). CDR1 is LGHNA, CDR2 YSLEER, per germline. V was pared by 1 base and J by 5 bases, with 14 bases between. The CDR3 is 15 amino acids.

This chain uses TRBV19 with TRBJ2-2, with unresolved D. The CDR3 contains 14 residues. V was pared by 7 bases and J by 3 bases, with 12 bases between. Germline CDR1 reads LNHDA; CDR2 reads SQIVND (reference sequence). The CDR3 reads CASIPQFDTGELFF. DNA of the CDR3: TGTGCCAGTATACCCCAGTTCGACACCGGGGAGCTGTTTTTT.

This clonotype was seen only a few times. The chain joins TRBV10-2 to TRBJ1-3; D gene ambiguous. The CDR3 loop spans 16 amino acids. Germline V gene lookup returns CDR1 WSHSY and CDR2 SAAADI. V was trimmed by 3 bases and J by 3 bases, leaving 15 bases between them. CDR3 nucleotides: TGCGCCAGCAGTGATGCCCGGAGGCTTTATGGAAACACCATATATTTT. Its translation: CASSDARRLYGNTIYF.

The chain carries TRBV28 and TRBJ1-3, with a weak D call TRBD1 (5 bases). CDR1 MDHEN and CDR2 SYDVKM come from the germline V gene. V was cut by 4 bases and J by 4 bases, with 26 bases left in between. The CDR3 runs 19 residues. The CDR3 loop reads CASSSASRGGVPWGNTIYF. The CDR3 DNA follows: TGTGCCAGCAGTTCCGCCTCAAGGGGCGGTGTACCCTGGGGAAACACCATATATTTT.